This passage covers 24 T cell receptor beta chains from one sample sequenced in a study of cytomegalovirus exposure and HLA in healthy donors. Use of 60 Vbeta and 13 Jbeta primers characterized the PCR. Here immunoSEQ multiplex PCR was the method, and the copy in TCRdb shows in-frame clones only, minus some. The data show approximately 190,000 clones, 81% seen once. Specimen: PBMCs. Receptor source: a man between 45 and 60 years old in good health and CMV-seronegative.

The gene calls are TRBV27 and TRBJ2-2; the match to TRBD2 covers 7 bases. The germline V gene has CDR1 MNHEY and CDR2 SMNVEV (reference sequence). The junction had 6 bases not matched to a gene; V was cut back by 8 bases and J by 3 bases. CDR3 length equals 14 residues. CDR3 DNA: TGTGCCAGCGGGCCTAGCGGATACACCGGGGAGCTGTTTTTT. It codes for CASGPSGYTGELFF.

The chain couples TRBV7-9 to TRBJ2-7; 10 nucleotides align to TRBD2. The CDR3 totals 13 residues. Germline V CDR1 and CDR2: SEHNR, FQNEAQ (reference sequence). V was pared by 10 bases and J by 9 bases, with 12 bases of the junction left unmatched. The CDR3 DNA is TGTGCCACCAACCTAGCGGGGGCGCCTTTGCAGTACTTC. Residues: CATNLAGAPLQYF.

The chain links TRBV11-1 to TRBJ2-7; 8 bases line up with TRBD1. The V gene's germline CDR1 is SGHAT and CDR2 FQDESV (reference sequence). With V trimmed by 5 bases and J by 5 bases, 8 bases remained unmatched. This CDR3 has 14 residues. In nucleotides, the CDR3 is TGTGCCAGCAGCCCGGGACAGGTAAACGACGAGCAGTACTTC. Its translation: CASSPGQVNDEQYF.

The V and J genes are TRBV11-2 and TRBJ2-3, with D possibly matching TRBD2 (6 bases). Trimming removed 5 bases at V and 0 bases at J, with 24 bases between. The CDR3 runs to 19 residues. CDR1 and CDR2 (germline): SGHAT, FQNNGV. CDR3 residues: CASSQFYFGGTPSTDTQYF. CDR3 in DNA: TGTGCCAGCAGCCAATTTTATTTCGGCGGGACCCCTAGCACAGATACGCAGTATTTT.

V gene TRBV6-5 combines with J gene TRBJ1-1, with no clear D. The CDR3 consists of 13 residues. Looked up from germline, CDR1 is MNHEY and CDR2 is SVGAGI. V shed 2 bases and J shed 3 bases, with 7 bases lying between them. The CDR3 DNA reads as TGTGCCAGCAGTTACGGCAGGTACACTGAAGCTTTCTTT. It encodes CASSYGRYTEAFF.

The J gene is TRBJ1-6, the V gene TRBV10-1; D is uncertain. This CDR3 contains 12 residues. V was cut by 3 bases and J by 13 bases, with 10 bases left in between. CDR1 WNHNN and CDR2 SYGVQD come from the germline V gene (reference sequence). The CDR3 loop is CASSDPGMPLHF. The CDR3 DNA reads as TGCGCCAGCAGTGACCCCGGGATGCCCCTCCACTTT.

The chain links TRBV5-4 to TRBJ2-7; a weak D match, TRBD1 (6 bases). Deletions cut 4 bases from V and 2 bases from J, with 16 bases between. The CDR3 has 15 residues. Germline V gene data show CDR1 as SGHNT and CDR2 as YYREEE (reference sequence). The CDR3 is CASSGAGTFAYEQYF. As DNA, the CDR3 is TGTGCCAGCAGCGGGGCCGGGACATTTGCCTACGAGCAGTACTTC.

CDR3 region: CASSLGGPVEQYF. Here the CDR3 DNA reads TGTGCCAGCAGCTTAGGGGGCCCAGTCGAGCAGTACTTC. The V and J genes are TRBV11-1 and TRBJ2-7; D is possibly TRBD1 (5 bases). The V end lost 1 base, the J end lost 6 bases, and 10 bases lay between the germline ends. There are 13 residues in the CDR3. Germline CDR1 and CDR2: SGHAT and FQDESV (reference sequence). Full variable domain (rest looked up from reference TRBV11-1 and TRBJ2-7): EAEVAQSPRYKITEKSQAVAFWCDPISGHATLYWYRQILGQGPELLVQFQDESVVDDSQLPKDRFSAERLKGVDSTLKIQPAELGDSAMYLCASSLGGPVEQYFGPGTRLTVT.

In DNA, the CDR3 is TGTGCCAGCAGCAAGGGTTGGGAGATCAGGGGCTCGGAAGCTTTCTTT. Translation gives CASSKGWEIRGSEAFF. The V and J genes are TRBV14 and TRBJ1-1, with D maybe TRBD1 (6 bases). V was trimmed by 5 bases and J by 8 bases, leaving 24 bases between them. The CDR3 is 16 residues long. The germline CDR1 and CDR2 sequences are SGHDN and FVKESK. The full variable domain, with the rest looked up from reference TRBV14 and TRBJ1-1, is EAGVTQFPSHSVIEKGQTVTLRCDPISGHDNLYWYRRVMGKEIKFLLHFVKESKQDESGMPNNRFLAERTGGTYSTLKVQPAELEDSGVYFCASSKGWEIRGSEAFFGQGTRLTVV.

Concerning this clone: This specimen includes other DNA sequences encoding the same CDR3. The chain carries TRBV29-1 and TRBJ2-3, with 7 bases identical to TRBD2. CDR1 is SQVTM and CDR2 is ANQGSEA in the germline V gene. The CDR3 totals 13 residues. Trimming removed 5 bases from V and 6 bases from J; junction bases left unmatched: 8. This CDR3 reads CSVNREVSDTQYF. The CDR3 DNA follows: TGCAGCGTTAACCGGGAGGTTTCGGATACGCAGTATTTT.

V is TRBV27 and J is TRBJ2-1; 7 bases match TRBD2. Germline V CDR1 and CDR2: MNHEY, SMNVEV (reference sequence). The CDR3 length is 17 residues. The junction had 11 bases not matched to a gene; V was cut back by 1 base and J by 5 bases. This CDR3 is CASSLWASGGRHNEQFF. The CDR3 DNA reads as TGTGCCAGCAGTTTATGGGCTAGCGGTGGCCGGCACAATGAGCAGTTCTTC.

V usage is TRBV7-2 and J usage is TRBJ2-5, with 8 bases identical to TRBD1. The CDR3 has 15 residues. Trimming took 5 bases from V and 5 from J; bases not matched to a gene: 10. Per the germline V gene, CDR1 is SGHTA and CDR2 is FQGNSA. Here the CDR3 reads CASSPRDRFGETQYF. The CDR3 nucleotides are TGTGCCAGCAGCCCCCGGGACAGGTTCGGGGAGACCCAGTACTTC.

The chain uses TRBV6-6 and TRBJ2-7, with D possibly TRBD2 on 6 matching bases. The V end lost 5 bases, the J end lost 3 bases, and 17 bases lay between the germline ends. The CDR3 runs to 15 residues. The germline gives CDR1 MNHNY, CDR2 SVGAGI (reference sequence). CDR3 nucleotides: TGTGCCAGCAGTCCCCGCGGGGATCTTAACTACGAGCAGTACTTC. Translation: CASSPRGDLNYEQYF.

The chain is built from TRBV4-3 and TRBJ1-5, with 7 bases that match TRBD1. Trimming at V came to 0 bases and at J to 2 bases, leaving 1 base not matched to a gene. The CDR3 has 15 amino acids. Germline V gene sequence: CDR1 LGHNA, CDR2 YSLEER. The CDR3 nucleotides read TGCGCCAGCAGCCAAGACGGACAGGGCAATCAGCCCCAGCATTTT. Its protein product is CASSQDGQGNQPQHF.

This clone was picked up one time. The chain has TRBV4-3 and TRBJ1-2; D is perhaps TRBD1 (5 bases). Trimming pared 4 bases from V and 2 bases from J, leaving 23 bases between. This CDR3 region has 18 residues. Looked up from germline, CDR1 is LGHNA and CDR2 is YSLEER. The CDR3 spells CASSPATLGEGPNYGYTF. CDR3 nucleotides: TGCGCCAGCAGCCCAGCAACCCTCGGGGAGGGACCGAACTATGGCTACACCTTC.

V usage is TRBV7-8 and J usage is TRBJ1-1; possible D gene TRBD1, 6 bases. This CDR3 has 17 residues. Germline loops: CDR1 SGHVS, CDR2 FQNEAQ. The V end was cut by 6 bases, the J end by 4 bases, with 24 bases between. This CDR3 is CASSSERGPGRVTEAFF. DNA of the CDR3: TGTGCCAGCAGTTCCGAACGGGGGCCAGGGAGGGTCACTGAAGCTTTCTTT.

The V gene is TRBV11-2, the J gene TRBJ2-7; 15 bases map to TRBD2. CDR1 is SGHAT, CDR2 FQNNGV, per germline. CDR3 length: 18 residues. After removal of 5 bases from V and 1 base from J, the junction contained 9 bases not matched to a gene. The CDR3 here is CASSPGVGLAGGSYEQYF. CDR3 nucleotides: TGTGCCAGCAGCCCCGGGGTGGGACTAGCGGGGGGTTCCTACGAGCAGTACTTC.

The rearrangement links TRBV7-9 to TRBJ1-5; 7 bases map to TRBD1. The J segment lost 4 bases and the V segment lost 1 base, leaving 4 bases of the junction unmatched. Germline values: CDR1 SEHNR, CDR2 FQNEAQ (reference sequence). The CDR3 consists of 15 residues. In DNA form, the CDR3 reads TGTGCCAGCAGCTTAGACAGGGGAAGGAATCAGCCCCAGCATTTT. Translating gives CASSLDRGRNQPQHF.

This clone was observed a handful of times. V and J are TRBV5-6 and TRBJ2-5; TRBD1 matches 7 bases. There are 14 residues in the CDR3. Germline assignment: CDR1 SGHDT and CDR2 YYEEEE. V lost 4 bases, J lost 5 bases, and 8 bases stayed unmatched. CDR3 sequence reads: CASSQGTVTETQYF. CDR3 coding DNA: TGTGCCAGCAGCCAAGGGACAGTAACGGAGACCCAGTACTTC.

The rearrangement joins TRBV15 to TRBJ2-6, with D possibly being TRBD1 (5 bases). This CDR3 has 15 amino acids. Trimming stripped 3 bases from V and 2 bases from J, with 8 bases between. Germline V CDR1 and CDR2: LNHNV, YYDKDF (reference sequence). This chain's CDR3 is CATSRGRTGANVLTF. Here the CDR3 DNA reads TGTGCCACCAGCAGGGGGCGTACTGGGGCCAACGTCCTGACTTTC.

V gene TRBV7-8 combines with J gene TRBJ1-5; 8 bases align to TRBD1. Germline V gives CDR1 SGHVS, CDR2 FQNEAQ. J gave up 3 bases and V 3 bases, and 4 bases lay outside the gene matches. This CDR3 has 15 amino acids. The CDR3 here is CASSFGQGFNQPQHF. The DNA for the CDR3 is TGTGCCAGCAGCTTCGGACAGGGCTTCAATCAGCCCCAGCATTTT.

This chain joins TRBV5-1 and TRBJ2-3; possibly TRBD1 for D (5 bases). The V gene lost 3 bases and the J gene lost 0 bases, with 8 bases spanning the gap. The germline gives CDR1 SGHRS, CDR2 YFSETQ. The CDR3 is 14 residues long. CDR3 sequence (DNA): TGCGCCAGCAGCTCCCAGGGAAGCACAGATACGCAGTATTTT. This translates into CASSSQGSTDTQYF.

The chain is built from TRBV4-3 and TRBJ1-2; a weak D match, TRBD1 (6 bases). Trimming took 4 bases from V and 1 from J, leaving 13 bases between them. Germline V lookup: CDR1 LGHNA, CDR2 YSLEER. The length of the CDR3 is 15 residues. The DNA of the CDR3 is TGCGCCAGCAGCCCAGGTGGGGGCAGTAACTATGGCTACACCTTC. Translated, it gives CASSPGGGSNYGYTF.

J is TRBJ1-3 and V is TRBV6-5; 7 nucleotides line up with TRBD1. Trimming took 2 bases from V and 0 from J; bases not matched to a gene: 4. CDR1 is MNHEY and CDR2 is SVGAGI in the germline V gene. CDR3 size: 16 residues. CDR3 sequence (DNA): TGTGCCAGCAGTTACGGGACAGAAAACTCTGGAAACACCATATATTTT. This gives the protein CASSYGTENSGNTIYF.